This T cell receptor (beta chain) was captured by sequencing in a study of technical replicates of blood from a few donors. Some clones are missing from TCRdb's copy, which holds only in-frame ones; the method was immunoSEQ multiplex PCR. The sample holds 25,000 to 40,000 clones, more than 90% seen once. The sample holds one count of this clone. CDR1 is SQVTM, CDR2 ANQGSEA, per germline. The V and J ends lost 6 bases and 4 bases respectively, with 15 bases between them. The CDR3 loop spans 14 amino acids. V usage is TRBV29-1 and J usage is TRBJ1-4; tentatively, D is TRBD1 (5 bases). The receptor was derived from a human donor in good health. Some clones in this sample may be carry-over from other donors' samples. Sequencing used PBMCs. The chain's CDR3 is CSVADTGGNEKLFF. Written as DNA, the CDR3 is TGCAGCGTGGCGGACACCGGCGGTAATGAAAAACTGTTTTTT.